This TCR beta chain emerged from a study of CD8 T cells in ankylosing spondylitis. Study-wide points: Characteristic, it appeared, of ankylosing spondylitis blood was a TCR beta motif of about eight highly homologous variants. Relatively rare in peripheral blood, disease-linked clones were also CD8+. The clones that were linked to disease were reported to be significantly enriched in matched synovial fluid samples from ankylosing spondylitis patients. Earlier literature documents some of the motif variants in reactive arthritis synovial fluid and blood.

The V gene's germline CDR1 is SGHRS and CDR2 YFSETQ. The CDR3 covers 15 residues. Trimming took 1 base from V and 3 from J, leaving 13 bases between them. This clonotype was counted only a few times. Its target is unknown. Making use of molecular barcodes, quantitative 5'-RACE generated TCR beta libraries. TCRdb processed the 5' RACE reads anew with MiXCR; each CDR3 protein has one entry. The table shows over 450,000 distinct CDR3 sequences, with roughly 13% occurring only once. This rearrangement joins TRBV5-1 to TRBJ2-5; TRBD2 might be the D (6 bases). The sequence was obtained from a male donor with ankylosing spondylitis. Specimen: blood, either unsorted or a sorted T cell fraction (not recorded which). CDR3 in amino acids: CASSLISGGEETQYF. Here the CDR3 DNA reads TGCGCCAGCAGCTTGATCAGCGGAGGGGAAGAGACCCAGTACTTC.